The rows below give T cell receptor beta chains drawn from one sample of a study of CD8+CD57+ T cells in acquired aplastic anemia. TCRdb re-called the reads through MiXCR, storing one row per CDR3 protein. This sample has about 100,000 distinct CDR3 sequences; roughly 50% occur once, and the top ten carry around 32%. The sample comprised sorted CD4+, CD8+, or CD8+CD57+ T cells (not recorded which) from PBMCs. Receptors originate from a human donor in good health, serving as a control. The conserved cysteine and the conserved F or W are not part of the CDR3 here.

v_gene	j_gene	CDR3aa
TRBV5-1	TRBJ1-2	ASSLPLEGINYGYT
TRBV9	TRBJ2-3	ASSVGTGGPTDTQY
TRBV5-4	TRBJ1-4	ASSLDRVYEKLF
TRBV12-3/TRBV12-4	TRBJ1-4	ASSPGDGPTNEKLF
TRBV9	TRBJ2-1	ASTRLAGSSYNEQF
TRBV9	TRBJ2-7	ASSAGQNNEQY
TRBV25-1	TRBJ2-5	ASSDGQEGLETQY
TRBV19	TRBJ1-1	ASSPSGGEAF
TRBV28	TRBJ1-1	ASTQEGPEAF
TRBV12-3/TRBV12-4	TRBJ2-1	ASTGSSYNEQF
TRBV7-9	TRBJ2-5	ASSLGGRQETQY
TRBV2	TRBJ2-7	ASPGLQRSYEQY
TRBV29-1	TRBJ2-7	SVELDGTYEQY
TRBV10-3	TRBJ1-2	AINVPNYGYT
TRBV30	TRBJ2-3	AQQTGASTDTQY
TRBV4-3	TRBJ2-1	ASSQGTELSYNEQF
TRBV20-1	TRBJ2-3	SARLGGTSTDTQY
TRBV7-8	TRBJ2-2	ASSHTGTGGHTGELF
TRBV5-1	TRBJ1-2	ASNPNSGYGYT
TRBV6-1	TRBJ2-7	ASSESGTGLVEQY
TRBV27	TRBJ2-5	ASSRGQAAEIWTQY
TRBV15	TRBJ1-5	AASSFSFTGQPQH
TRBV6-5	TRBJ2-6	ASSNQGAGANVLT
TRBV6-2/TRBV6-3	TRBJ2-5	ASSGTNQETQY
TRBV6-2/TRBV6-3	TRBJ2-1	ASSYVLDGHNEQF
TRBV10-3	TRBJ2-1	AISESTSGGDLEQF
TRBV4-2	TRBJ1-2	ASSSIFPDGYT
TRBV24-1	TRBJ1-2	ATSTGGNYGYT
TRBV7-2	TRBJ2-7	ASSLVSTGGDEQY
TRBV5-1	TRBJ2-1	ASSFPGGNEQF
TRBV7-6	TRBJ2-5	ASSLRTGEGSQY
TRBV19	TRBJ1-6	ASSIHPLGNSPLH
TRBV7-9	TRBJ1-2	ASSLAGATHGYT
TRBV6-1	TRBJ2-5	ASSEALRGAQY
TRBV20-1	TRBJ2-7	SADGPGPYEQY
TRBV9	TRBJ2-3	ASSVYRGGDTDTQY
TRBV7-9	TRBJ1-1	ASSPNSAEAF
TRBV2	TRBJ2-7	ASVPASSYEQY
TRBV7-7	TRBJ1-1	ASSLTQGYTVAF
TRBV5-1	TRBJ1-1	ASSLVGTVNTEAF
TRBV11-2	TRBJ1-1	ASSLETAMNTEAF
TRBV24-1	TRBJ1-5	ATSDAPGQPQH
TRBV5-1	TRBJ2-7	ASSLDGGESEQY
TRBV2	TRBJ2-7	ASRASGLYEQY
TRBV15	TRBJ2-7	ATSLNSGPYEQY
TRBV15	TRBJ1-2	ATSRGTGQGYT